These T cell receptor beta chains were read from a single sample in a study of T cell responses to AZD1222 COVID-19 vaccine. TCRdb's copy holds only in-frame clones and misses some; the assay was immunoSEQ multiplex PCR. The data show more than 150,000 clones, approximately 92% seen once. The sequenced sample was peripheral blood, obtained on day 0 of AZD1222 vaccination. These receptors all come from an adult in good health. Each CDR3 is given with its conserved first and last residue. Fields, in order: J gene, D gene, V gene, CDR3 protein, CDR3 DNA. A D gene is named only where the DNA matches it firmly.

TRBJ1-1,.,TRBV6-5,CASSYFAGNTEAFF,TGTGCCAGCAGTTACTTCGCGGGGAACACTGAAGCTTTCTTT
TRBJ1-4,.,TRBV3-1/TRBV3-2,CASSQVLARGSEKLFF,TGTGCCAGCAGCCAAGTACTGGCCCGAGGGAGTGAAAAACTGTTTTTT
TRBJ1-2,.,TRBV19,CASSKQDRAGYTF,TGTGCCAGTAGTAAACAGGATAGGGCTGGCTACACCTTC
TRBJ1-4,.,TRBV27,CASSSQGGGTGEKLFF,TGTGCCAGCAGTTCCCAGGGTGGGGGGACGGGTGAAAAACTGTTTTTT
TRBJ1-1,TRBD1,TRBV3-1/TRBV3-2,CASRPQGRTEAFF,TGTGCCAGCAGGCCACAGGGGCGCACTGAAGCTTTCTTT